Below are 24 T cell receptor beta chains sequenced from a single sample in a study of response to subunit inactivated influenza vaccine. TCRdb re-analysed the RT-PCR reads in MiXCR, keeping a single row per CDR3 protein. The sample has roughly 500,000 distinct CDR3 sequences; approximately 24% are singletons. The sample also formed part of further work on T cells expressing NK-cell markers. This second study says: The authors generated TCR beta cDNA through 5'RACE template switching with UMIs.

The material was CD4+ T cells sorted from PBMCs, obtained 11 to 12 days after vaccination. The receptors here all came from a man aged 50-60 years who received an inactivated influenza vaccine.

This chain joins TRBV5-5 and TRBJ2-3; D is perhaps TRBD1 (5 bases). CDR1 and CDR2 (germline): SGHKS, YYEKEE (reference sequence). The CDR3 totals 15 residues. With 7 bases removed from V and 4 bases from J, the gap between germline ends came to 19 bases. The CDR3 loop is CASARGPGQADTQYF. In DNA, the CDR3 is TGTGCCAGCGCCCGAGGCCCAGGGCAGGCAGATACGCAGTATTTT.

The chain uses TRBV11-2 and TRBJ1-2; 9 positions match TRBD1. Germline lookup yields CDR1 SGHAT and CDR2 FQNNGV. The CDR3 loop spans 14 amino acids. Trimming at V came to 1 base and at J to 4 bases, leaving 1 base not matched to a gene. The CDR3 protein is CASSLATGGYGYTF. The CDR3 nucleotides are TGTGCCAGCAGCTTAGCGACAGGGGGCTATGGCTACACCTTC.

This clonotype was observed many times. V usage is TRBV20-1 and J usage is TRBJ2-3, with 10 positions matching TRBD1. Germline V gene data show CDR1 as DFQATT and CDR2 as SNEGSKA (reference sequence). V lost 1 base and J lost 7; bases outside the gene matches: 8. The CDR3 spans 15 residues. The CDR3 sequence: CSARAPGQGIYTQYF. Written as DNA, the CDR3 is TGCAGTGCTAGAGCACCGGGACAGGGGATTTATACGCAGTATTTT.

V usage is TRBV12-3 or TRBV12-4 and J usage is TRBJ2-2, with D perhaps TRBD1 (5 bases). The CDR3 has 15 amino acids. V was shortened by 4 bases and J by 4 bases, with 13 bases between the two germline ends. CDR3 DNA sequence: TGTGCCAGCAGTTGGGGAACTGGGGCCACCGGGGAGCTGTTTTTT. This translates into CASSWGTGATGELFF.

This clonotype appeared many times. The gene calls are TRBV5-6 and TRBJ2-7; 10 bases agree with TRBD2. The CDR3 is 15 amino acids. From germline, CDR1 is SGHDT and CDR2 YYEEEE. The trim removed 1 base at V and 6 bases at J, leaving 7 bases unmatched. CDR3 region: CASSLRTSGVGEQYF. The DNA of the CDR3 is TGTGCCAGCAGCTTGAGGACTAGCGGCGTGGGCGAGCAGTACTTC. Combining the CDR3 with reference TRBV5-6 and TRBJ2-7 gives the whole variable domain DAGVTQSPTHLIKTRGQQVTLRCSPKSGHDTVSWYQQALGQGPQFIFQYYEEEERQRGNFPDRFSGHQFPNYSSELNVNALLLGDSALYLCASSLRTSGVGEQYFGPGTRLTVT.

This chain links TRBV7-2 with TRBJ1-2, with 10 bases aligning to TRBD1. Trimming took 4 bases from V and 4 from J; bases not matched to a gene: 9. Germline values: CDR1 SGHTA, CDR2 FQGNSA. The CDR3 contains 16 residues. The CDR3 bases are TGTGCCAGCAGCTCCCGACAGGGGGCGTGGGTCTATGGCTACACCTTC. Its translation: CASSSRQGAWVYGYTF.

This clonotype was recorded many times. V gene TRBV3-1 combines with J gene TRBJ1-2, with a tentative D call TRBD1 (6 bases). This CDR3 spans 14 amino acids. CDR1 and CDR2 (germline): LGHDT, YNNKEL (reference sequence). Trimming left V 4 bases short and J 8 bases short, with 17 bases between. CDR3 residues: CASSPPRTEGGYTF. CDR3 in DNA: TGTGCCAGCAGCCCCCCGAGGACAGAAGGAGGCTACACCTTC.

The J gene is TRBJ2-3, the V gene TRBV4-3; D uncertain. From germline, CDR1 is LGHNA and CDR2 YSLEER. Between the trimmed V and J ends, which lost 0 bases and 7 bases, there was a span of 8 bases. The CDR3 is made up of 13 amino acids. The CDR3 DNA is TGCGCCAGCAGCCAAGAGTGGCCCAATACGCAGTATTTT. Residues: CASSQEWPNTQYF.

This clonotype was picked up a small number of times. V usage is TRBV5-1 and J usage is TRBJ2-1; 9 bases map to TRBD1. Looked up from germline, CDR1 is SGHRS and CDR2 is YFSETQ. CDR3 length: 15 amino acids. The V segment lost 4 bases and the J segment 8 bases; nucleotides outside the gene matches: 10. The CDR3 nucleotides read TGCGCCAGCAGCGAGGGACAGGGAGTGGTGGATGAGCAGTTCTTC. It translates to CASSEGQGVVDEQFF. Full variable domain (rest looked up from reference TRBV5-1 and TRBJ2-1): KAGVTQTPRYLIKTRGQQVTLSCSPISGHRSVSWYQQTPGQGLQFLFEYFSETQRNKGNFPGRFSGRQFSNSRSEMNVSTLELGDSALYLCASSEGQGVVDEQFFGPGTRLTVL.

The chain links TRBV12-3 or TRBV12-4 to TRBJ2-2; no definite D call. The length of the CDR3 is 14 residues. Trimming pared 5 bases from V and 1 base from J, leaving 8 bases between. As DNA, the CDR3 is TGTGCCAGCAGTAATCCCCGGAACACCGGGGAGCTGTTTTTT. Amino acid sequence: CASSNPRNTGELFF.

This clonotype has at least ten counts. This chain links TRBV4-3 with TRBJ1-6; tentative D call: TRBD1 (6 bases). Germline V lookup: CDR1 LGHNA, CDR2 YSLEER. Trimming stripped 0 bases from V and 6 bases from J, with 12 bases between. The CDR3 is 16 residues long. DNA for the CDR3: TGCGCCAGCAGCCAAGACCGGGACATGCCTAATTCACCCCTCCACTTT. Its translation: CASSQDRDMPNSPLHF.

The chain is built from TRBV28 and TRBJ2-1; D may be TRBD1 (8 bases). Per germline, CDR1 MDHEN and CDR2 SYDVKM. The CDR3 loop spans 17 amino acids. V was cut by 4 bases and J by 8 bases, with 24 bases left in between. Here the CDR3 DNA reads TGTGCCAGCAGTTCCCCACGAAAAAGACAGGGGAGGGATGAGCAGTTCTTC. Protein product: CASSSPRKRQGRDEQFF.

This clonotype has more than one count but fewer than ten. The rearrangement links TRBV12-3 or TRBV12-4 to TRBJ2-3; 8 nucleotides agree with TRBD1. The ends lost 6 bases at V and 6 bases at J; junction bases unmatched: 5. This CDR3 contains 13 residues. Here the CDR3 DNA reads TGTGCCAGCAGATCGACAGGGGCCGATACGCAGTATTTT. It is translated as CASRSTGADTQYF.

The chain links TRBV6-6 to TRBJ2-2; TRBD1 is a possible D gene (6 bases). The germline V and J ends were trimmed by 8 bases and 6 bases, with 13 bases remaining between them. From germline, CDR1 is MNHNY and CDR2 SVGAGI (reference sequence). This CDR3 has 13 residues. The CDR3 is CASSPRGAGELFF. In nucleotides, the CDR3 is TGTGCCAGCTCGCCCAGGGGCGCCGGGGAGCTGTTTTTT.

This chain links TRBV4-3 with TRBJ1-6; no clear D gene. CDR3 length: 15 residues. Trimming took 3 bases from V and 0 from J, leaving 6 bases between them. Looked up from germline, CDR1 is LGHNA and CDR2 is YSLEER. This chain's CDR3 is CASSQGSSYNSPLHF. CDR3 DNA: TGCGCCAGCAGCCAGGGGAGCTCCTATAATTCACCCCTCCACTTT.

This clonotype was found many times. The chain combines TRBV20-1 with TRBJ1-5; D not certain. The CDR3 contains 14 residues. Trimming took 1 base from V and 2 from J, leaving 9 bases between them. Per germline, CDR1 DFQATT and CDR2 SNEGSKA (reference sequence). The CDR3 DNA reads TGCAGTGCTAGAGTCCCCTGGGGCAATCAGCCCCAGCATTTT. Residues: CSARVPWGNQPQHF.

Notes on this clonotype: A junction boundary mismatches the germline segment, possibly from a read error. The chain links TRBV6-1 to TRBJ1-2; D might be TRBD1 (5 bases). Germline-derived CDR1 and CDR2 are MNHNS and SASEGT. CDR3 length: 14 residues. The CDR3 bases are TGTGCCACCAGTACAGGAGTCTCTAACTATGGCTACACCTTC. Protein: CATSTGVSNYGYTF.

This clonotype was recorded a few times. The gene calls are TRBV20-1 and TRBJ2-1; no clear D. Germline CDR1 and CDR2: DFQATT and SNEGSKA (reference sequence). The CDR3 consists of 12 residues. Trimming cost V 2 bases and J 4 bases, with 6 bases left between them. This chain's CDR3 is CSARINYNEQFF. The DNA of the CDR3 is TGCAGTGCTAGAATCAATTACAATGAGCAGTTCTTC.

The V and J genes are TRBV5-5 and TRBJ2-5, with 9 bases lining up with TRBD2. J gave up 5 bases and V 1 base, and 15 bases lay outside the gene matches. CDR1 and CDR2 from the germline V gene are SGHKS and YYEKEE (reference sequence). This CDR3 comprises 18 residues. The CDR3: CASSLKTASGMRWETQYF. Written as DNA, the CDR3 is TGTGCCAGCAGCTTGAAGACAGCTAGCGGGATGCGGTGGGAGACCCAGTACTTC.

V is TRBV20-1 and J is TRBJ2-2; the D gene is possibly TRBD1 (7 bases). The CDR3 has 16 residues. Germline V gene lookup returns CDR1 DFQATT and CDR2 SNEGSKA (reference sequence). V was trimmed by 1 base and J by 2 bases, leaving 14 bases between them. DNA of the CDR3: TGCAGTGCTAGAGGCGCGGGACAGCACAACACCGGGGAGCTGTTTTTT. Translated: CSARGAGQHNTGELFF.

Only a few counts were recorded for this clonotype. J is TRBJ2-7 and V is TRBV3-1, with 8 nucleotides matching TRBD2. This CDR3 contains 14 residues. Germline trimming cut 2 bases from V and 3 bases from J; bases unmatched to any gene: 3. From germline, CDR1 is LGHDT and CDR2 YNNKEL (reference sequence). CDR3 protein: CASSQYAGGYEQYF. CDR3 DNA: TGTGCCAGCAGCCAATATGCGGGAGGCTACGAGCAGTACTTC.

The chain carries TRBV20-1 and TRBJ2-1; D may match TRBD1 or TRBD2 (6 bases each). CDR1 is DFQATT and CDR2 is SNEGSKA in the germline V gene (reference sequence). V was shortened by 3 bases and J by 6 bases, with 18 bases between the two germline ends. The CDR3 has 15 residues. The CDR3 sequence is CSASRGTTGSNEQFF. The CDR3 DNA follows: TGCAGTGCTAGTCGCGGGACAACCGGCTCCAATGAGCAGTTCTTC.

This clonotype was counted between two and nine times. CDR3 loop: CASREPGHSAFYGYTF. DNA for the CDR3: TGCGCCAGCAGGGAACCGGGACATTCCGCGTTCTATGGCTACACCTTC. The chain uses TRBV5-1 and TRBJ1-2; possibly TRBD1 for D (6 bases). There are 16 residues in the CDR3. Germline V gene data show CDR1 as SGHRS and CDR2 as YFSETQ. V dropped 5 bases and J dropped 4 bases, with 21 bases sitting between them.

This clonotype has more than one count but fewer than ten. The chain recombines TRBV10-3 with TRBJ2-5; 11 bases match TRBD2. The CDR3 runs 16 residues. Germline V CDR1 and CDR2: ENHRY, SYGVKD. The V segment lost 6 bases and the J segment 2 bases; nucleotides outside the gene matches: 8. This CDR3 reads CAISPGLADPQETQYF. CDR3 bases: TGTGCCATCAGCCCGGGACTAGCGGACCCACAAGAGACCCAGTACTTC.